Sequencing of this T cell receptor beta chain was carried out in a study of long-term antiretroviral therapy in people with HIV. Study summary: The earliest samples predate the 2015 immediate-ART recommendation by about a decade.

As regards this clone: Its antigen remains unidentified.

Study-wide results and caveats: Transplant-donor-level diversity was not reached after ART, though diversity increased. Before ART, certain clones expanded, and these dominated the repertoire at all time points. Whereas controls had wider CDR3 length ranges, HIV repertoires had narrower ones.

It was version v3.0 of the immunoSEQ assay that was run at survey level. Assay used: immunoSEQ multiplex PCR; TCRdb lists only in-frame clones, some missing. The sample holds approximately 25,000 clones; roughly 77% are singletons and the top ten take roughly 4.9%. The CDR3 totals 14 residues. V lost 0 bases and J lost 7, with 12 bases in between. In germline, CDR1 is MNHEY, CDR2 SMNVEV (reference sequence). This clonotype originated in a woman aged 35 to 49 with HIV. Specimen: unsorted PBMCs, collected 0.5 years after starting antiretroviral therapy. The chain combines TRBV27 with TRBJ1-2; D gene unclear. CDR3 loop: CASSLSVQAIGYTF. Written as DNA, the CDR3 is TGTGCCAGCAGTTTATCAGTTCAGGCCATTGGCTACACCTTC.